This T cell receptor beta chain was retrieved from a study of cytomegalovirus exposure and HLA in healthy donors. V lost 2 bases and J lost 0, with 7 bases in between. CDR1 is SEHNR, CDR2 FQNEAQ, per germline (reference sequence). The CDR3 length is 14 residues. Whole-study results and caveats: 16,951 TCR beta sequences were associated with HLA alleles at 0.05 false discovery rate in a later analysis. In a later analysis, TCR beta V- and J-gene trimming showed a link to a missense DCLRE1C variant. CMV serostatus was the sole immune exposure information available. In presence/absence analyses, roughly uniform sequencing depth across donors was assumed.

The PCR used 60 Vbeta and 13 Jbeta primers. Profiled with immunoSEQ multiplex PCR; TCRdb holds only in-frame clones, not every one. The sample holds over 150,000 clones, around four fifths seen once. Worth noting for this clone: Its antigen is currently unknown.

This TCR was sampled from a woman aged 55 to 70 in good health and CMV-seropositive. The sample taken for sequencing was PBMCs. The chain has TRBV7-9 and TRBJ1-1; no clear D gene. CDR3 loop: CASSLRGLNTEAFF. The CDR3, as DNA: TGTGCCAGCAGCTTACGAGGGTTGAACACTGAAGCTTTCTTT. Complete variable domain (other parts from reference TRBV7-9 and TRBJ1-1): DTGVSQNPRHKITKRGQNVTFRCDPISEHNRLYWYRQTLGQGPEFLTYFQNEAQLEKSRLLSDRFSAERPKGSFSTLEIQRTEQGDSAMYLCASSLRGLNTEAFFGQGTRLTVV.